This T cell receptor (beta chain) was found in a study of blood T cells in healthy people across ages. Whole-study context: Using template switching, researchers captured about one barcoded beta molecule for each two T cells.

Study-level results: Unknown CMV status may confound age-related changes in expanded clones.

Comment on this clonotype: The antigen remains unidentified.

Primers used in a second PCR of about 6 to 11 cycles were a sample-barcoded 5' primer and a J-beta primer mix. TCRdb re-derived calls from the 5' RACE reads in MiXCR, one entry per CDR3 protein. This sample has over 950,000 distinct CDR3 sequences, with roughly 50% found just once. Sequenced sample: blood. The source is a woman aged 60-70 years in good health.

Here the CDR3 reads CASSTGPGDTQYF. The CDR3, as DNA: TGTGCCAGCAGTACCGGACCCGGGGATACGCAGTATTTT. V usage is TRBV12-3 or TRBV12-4 and J usage is TRBJ2-3; the D is unclear. V was trimmed by 5 bases and J by 6 bases, leaving 12 bases between them. This CDR3 has 13 amino acids.